This is a list of T cell receptor beta chains from one sample in a study of T cells in tuberculosis. Assay used: immunoSEQ multiplex PCR; TCRdb lists only in-frame clones, some missing. In the table there are under 45,000 clones, 85% to 95% of which are singletons. This specimen was PBMCs, taken at tuberculosis diagnosis. The origin of the receptors is an adult with tuberculosis. CDR3s leave out the opening cysteine and the closing phenylalanine or tryptophan.

J: TRBJ1-2
V: TRBV30
CDR3: ACGTEAFYGYT

J: TRBJ2-1
V: TRBV4-2
CDR3: ASSQGTSGTYNEQF

J: TRBJ1-5
V: TRBV6-1
CDR3: ASRGGLGGQPQH

J: TRBJ1-2
V: TRBV7-2
CDR3: ASRLTGGNGYT

J: TRBJ1-2
V: TRBV5-6
CDR3: ASSLGQGSFYGYT

J: TRBJ1-1
V: TRBV5-1
CDR3: ASSSDRGLRAEAF

J: TRBJ2-2
V: TRBV6-1
CDR3: ATKLEPVPGELF

J: TRBJ2-1
V: TRBV27
CDR3: ASTRDTSSYNEQF

J: TRBJ1-2
V: TRBV19
CDR3: ASSIDKFSPGVYGYT

J: TRBJ1-1
V: TRBV5-1
CDR3: ASSLDGGLNTEAF

J: TRBJ2-1
V: TRBV4-3
CDR3: ASSQERGGTYNEQF

J: TRBJ1-1
V: TRBV15
CDR3: ATSRVGGQHEAF

J: TRBJ2-7
V: TRBV30
CDR3: AWSVTSGYEQY

J: TRBJ1-2
V: TRBV4-1
CDR3: ASSQVNGAPGYT

J: TRBJ1-2
V: TRBV11-2
CDR3: ASSRDRAWGYT

J: TRBJ1-6
V: TRBV28
CDR3: ASSFGGTGNNSPLH

J: TRBJ2-3
V: TRBV5-1
CDR3: ASSPDTMVVDTQY

J: TRBJ1-6
V: TRBV5-5
CDR3: ASSLDTAGSPLH

J: TRBJ1-5
V: TRBV2
CDR3: ASSESGTYSNQPQH

J: TRBJ1-5
V: TRBV10-2
CDR3: ASSLTGTREPQH

J: TRBJ1-2
V: TRBV5-1
CDR3: ASSLGAYHGYT

J: TRBJ1-3
V: TRBV6-6
CDR3: ASSYGESGNTIY

J: TRBJ2-7
V: TRBV10-3
CDR3: AISDQQGLSYEQY

J: TRBJ2-5
V: TRBV28
CDR3: ASSLFGILETQY

J: TRBJ2-5
V: TRBV5-1
CDR3: ASSLAGGGKETQY

J: TRBJ1-2
V: TRBV27
CDR3: ASRGTGGANGYT

J: TRBJ1-1
V: TRBV19
CDR3: ASSIRTPGQGEGTEAF

J: TRBJ2-7
V: TRBV6-6
CDR3: ASSYSIGQGGEQY

J: TRBJ1-3
V: TRBV6-6
CDR3: ASSYSERTDGNTIY

J: TRBJ1-6
V: TRBV10-3
CDR3: ATRYDSSNSPLH

J: TRBJ2-3
V: TRBV5-4
CDR3: ASSLISGGPTDTQY

J: TRBJ1-2
V: TRBV6-1
CDR3: ASSDRGHAGYT

J: TRBJ2-3
V: TRBV7-2
CDR3: ASSLDNTDTQY

J: TRBJ1-1
V: TRBV6-1
CDR3: ASSPGFNTEAF

J: TRBJ2-4
V: TRBV4-1
CDR3: ASSQVAPKNIQY

J: TRBJ2-2
V: TRBV16
CDR3: ASSRPSGVTGELF

J: TRBJ2-6
V: TRBV1
CDR3: TSSGQSRANVLT

J: TRBJ2-1
V: TRBV2
CDR3: ASSTPGGRGSEQF

J: TRBJ2-1
V: TRBV4-3
CDR3: ASSQDRGGGLNFYNEQF

J: TRBJ2-3
V: TRBV5-8
CDR3: ASSLGTGLDTQY

J: TRBJ1-5
V: TRBV6-1
CDR3: ASKHLNQPQH

J: TRBJ2-1
V: TRBV11-3
CDR3: ASSSGLSSYNEQF

J: TRBJ1-4
V: TRBV10-1
CDR3: ASSVSGNEKLF

J: TRBJ2-3
V: TRBV14
CDR3: ASSDRGRGDTQY

J: TRBJ2-6
V: TRBV28
CDR3: ASSPTGSDSGANVLT

J: TRBJ2-1
V: TRBV6-6
CDR3: ASSFPGVDEQF

J: TRBJ2-1
V: TRBV4-3
CDR3: ASSPRTSGGNEQF

J: TRBJ2-3
V: TRBV5-4
CDR3: ASSSRDTQY

J: TRBJ1-5
V: TRBV21-1
CDR3: ASYLPGANQPQH

J: TRBJ1-5
V: TRBV4-1
CDR3: ASSQDSTGGRNQPQH

J: TRBJ2-3
V: TRBV11-3
CDR3: ASSPRQTATDTQY

J: TRBJ1-5
V: TRBV18
CDR3: ASSPGSGQPQH